These 12 T cell receptor beta chains were sequenced from one sample in a study of early T cells in non-severe SARS-CoV-2 infection. TCRdb reprocessed the 5' RACE reads via MiXCR and lists one record per CDR3 protein. The sample records some 64,000 distinct CDR3 sequences, 13% being singletons. The sample comprised whole blood. The receptors were sampled from an adult who was a healthcare worker with PCR-confirmed SARS-CoV-2 infection or an uninfected control (not recorded which).

This clonotype was seen a handful of times. V gene TRBV7-8 combines with J gene TRBJ2-1; no firm D call. The CDR3 is 14 amino acids. CDR1 and CDR2 from the germline V gene are SGHVS and FQNEAQ. V lost 7 bases and J 0 bases, leaving 10 bases between the germline ends. In nucleotides, the CDR3 is TGTGCCAGCATGGCTCCGGGCTCCTACAATGAGCAGTTCTTC. This translates into CASMAPGSYNEQFF.

The V and J genes are TRBV5-1 and TRBJ2-7; D possibly corresponds to TRBD2 (6 bases). In germline, CDR1 is SGHRS, CDR2 YFSETQ. The CDR3 runs 15 residues. The V end was cut by 0 bases, the J end by 0 bases, with 10 bases between. The CDR3 DNA follows: TGCGCCAGCAGCTTGGGGGTTAGCGGCTCCTACGAGCAGTACTTC. Encoded protein: CASSLGVSGSYEQYF.

This rearrangement joins TRBV19 to TRBJ2-2, with TRBD2 as a possible D gene (5 bases). CDR3 length equals 14 residues. Trimming removed 7 bases at V and 3 bases at J, with 12 bases between. Germline lookup yields CDR1 LNHDA and CDR2 SQIVND (reference sequence). CDR3 nucleotides: TGTGCCAGTATGGCGGAGGACTACACCGGGGAGCTGTTTTTT. It encodes CASMAEDYTGELFF.

This rearrangement joins TRBV6-1 to TRBJ2-4; 7 bases line up with TRBD1. CDR1 is MNHNS, CDR2 SASEGT, per germline. The V segment lost 6 bases and the J segment 6 bases; nucleotides outside the gene matches: 23. This CDR3 comprises 19 residues. CDR3 DNA sequence: TGTGCCAGCAGGGCCGCCGCCGGGACAGTCACCCGTTTCGCAAACATTCAGTACTTC. The encoded protein is CASRAAAGTVTRFANIQYF.

Ten or more counts support this clonotype. The chain combines TRBV21-1 with TRBJ2-1. TRBV21-1 counts as a pseudogene. This CDR3 is built from 12 residues. CDR3: CASSKQENEQFF. In DNA form, the CDR3 reads TGTGCCAGCAGCAAACAGGAAAATGAGCAGTTCTTC.

This clonotype was seen a few times. The chain employs TRBV28 and TRBJ2-1, with 7 bases aligning to TRBD2. With 4 bases clipped from V and 4 bases from J, the junction kept 13 bases outside the gene matches. CDR3 length equals 17 residues. Germline-derived CDR1 and CDR2 are MDHEN and SYDVKM. The CDR3 region is CASSSIKRGFKYNEQFF. CDR3 DNA: TGTGCCAGCAGTTCGATTAAGCGGGGATTTAAATACAATGAGCAGTTCTTC.

This clonotype occurred a few times. V usage is TRBV6-4 and J usage is TRBJ2-3; unclear D gene. Looked up from germline, CDR1 is MRHNA and CDR2 is SNTAGT. V was shortened by 6 bases and J by 0 bases, with 10 bases between the two germline ends. The CDR3 has 14 residues. CDR3 sequence reads: CASSEGSSTDTQYF. The CDR3 DNA reads as TGTGCCAGCAGCGAAGGATCTAGCACAGATACGCAGTATTTT.

By share, this clonotype ranks as medium-sized. This sequence joins TRBV7-6 and TRBJ2-3; 8 bases fit TRBD1. Germline V gene sequence: CDR1 SGHVS, CDR2 FNYEAQ. The CDR3 contains 16 residues. Losses at the gene ends were 1 base for V and 1 base for J; bases not matched to a gene: 4. CDR3 protein: CASSLGPGQGTDTQYF. CDR3 DNA sequence: TGTGCCAGCAGCTTAGGGCCGGGACAGGGCACAGATACGCAGTATTTT.

In its sample, this clonotype ranks as medium-sized. This chain uses TRBV11-2 with TRBJ2-7, with unresolved D. Germline assignment: CDR1 SGHAT and CDR2 FQNNGV. The ends were cut back, 1 base at V and 2 bases at J, with 9 bases in the middle. The CDR3 is made up of 14 amino acids. The DNA of the CDR3 is TGTGCCAGCAGCTTAGCGGGCAGCACCTACGAGCAGTACTTC. It encodes CASSLAGSTYEQYF. The variable domain in full, completed from reference TRBV11-2 and TRBJ2-7, reads EAGVAQSPRYKIIEKRQSVAFWCNPISGHATLYWYQQILGQGPKLLIQFQNNGVVDDSQLPKDRFSAERLKGVDSTLKIQPAKLEDSAVYLCASSLAGSTYEQYFGPGTRLTVT.

The chain joins TRBV29-1 to TRBJ2-1; D is possibly TRBD1 or TRBD2 (5 bases each). The CDR3 has 12 residues. V was cut by 6 bases and J by 7 bases, with 13 bases left in between. Per the germline V gene, CDR1 is SQVTM and CDR2 is ANQGSEA. The CDR3 bases are TGCAGCGTCCCTTGGGGGTGGAATGAGCAGTTCTTC. It specifies CSVPWGWNEQFF.

At least ten counts were recorded for this clonotype. The chain carries TRBV7-8 and TRBJ1-5; D is ambiguous. This CDR3 comprises 14 residues. Trimming left V 2 bases short and J 7 bases short, with 12 bases between. The germline CDR1 and CDR2 sequences are SGHVS and FQNEAQ. The CDR3 loop reads CASSLSGSGQPQHF. The CDR3 DNA follows: TGTGCCAGCAGCTTAAGCGGGTCGGGCCAGCCCCAGCATTTT. The full variable domain, its missing parts supplied by reference TRBV7-8 and TRBJ1-5, is GAGVSQSPRYKVAKRGQDVALRCDPISGHVSLFWYQQALGQGPEFLTYFQNEAQLDKSGLPSDRFFAERPEGSVSTLKIQRTQQEDSAVYLCASSLSGSGQPQHFGDGTRLSIL.

This clonotype was recorded a few times. This sequence joins TRBV28 and TRBJ2-1; 10 bases map to TRBD2. This CDR3 comprises 11 residues. Germline-derived CDR1 and CDR2 are MDHEN and SYDVKM. V lost 5 bases to trimming and J lost 15 bases; unmatched junction nucleotides: 4. The chain's CDR3 is CASSEREGRFF. The CDR3 DNA is TGTGCCAGCAGTGAGCGGGAGGGCCGGTTCTTC.